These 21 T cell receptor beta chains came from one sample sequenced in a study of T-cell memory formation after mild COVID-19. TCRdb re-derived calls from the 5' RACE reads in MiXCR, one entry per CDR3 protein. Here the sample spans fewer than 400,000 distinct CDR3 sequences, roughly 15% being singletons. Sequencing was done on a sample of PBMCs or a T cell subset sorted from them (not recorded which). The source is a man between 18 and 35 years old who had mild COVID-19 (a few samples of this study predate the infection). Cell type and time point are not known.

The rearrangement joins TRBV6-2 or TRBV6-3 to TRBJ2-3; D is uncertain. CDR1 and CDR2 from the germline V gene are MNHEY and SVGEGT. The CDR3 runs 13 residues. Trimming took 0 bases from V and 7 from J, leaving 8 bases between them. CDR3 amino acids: CASSYSDANTQYF. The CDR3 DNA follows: TGTGCCAGCAGTTACTCCGACGCGAATACGCAGTATTTT.

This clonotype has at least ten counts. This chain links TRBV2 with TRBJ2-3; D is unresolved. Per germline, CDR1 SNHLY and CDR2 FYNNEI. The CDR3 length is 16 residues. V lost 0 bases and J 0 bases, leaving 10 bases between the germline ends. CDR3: CASSEAPSTSTDTQYF. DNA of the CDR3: TGTGCCAGCAGTGAAGCGCCCTCAACTAGCACAGATACGCAGTATTTT.

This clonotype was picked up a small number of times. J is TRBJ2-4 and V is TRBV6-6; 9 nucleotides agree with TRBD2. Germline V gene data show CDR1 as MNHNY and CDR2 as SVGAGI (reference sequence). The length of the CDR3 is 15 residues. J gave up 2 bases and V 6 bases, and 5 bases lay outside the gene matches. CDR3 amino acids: CASSPSGRPKNIQYF. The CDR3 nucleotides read TGTGCCAGCAGCCCCAGCGGGAGGCCCAAAAACATTCAGTACTTC.

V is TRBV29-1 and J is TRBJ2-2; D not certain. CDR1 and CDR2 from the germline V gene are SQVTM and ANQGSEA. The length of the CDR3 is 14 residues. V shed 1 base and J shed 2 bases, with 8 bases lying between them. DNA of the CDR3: TGCAGCGTTGAAGCACAGTACAACACCGGGGAGCTGTTTTTT. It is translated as CSVEAQYNTGELFF.

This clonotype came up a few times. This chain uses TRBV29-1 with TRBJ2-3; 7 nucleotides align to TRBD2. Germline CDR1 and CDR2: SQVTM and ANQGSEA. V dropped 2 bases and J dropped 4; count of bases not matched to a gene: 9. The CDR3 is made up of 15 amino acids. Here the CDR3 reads CSVEYAGDIADTQYF. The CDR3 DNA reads TGCAGCGTTGAATACGCGGGGGATATTGCAGATACGCAGTATTTT.

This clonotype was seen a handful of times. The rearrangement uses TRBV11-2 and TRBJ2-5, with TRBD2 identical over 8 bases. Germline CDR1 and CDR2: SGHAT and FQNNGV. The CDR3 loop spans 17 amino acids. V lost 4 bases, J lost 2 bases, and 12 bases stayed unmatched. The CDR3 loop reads CASSSEVAGGLQETQYF. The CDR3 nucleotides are TGTGCCAGCAGCTCTGAGGTTGCGGGGGGACTTCAAGAGACCCAGTACTTC.

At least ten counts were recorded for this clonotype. The CDR3 is CASSPRTYNEQFF. CDR3 in DNA: TGTGCCAGCTCACCAAGGACATACAATGAGCAGTTCTTC. The chain uses TRBV18 and TRBJ2-1, with D perhaps TRBD1 (5 bases). CDR1 and CDR2 from the germline V gene are KGHSH and LQKENI. The CDR3 is 13 amino acids. V gave up 2 bases and J gave up 4 bases, with 6 bases separating them.

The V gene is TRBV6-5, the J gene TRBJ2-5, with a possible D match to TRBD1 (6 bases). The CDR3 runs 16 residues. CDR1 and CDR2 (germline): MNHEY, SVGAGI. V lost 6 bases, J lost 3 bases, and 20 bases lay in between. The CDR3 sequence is CASRKDQGYTKETQYF. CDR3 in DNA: TGTGCCAGCAGGAAAGATCAGGGGTATACGAAAGAGACCCAGTACTTC.

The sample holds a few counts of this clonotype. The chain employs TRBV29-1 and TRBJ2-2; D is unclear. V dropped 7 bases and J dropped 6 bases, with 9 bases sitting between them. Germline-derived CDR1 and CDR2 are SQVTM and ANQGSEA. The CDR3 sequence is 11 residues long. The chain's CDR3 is CSAFQAGELFF. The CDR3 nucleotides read TGCAGCGCATTCCAAGCCGGGGAGCTGTTTTTT.

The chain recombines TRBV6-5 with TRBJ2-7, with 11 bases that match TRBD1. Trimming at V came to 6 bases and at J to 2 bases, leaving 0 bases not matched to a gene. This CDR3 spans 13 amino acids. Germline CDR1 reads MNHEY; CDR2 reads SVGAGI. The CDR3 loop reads CASRGQGAYEQYF. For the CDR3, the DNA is TGTGCCAGCAGGGGACAGGGGGCCTACGAGCAGTACTTC.

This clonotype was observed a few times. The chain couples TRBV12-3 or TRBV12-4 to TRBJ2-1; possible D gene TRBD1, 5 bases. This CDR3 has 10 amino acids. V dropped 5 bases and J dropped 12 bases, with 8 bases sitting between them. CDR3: CASSRGAQFF. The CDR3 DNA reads TGTGCCAGCAGTAGGGGTGCGCAGTTCTTC.

The CDR3 DNA sequence: TGTGCCACCAGCAGAGTGTATGGGACTAGTGTTGGTGAGCAGTTCTTC. It is translated as CATSRVYGTSVGEQFF. The V call is TRBV15, the J call TRBJ2-1; 8 positions agree with TRBD2. Germline CDR1 and CDR2: LNHNV and YYDKDF (reference sequence). The CDR3 sequence is 16 residues long. Trimming cost V 1 base and J 9 bases; bases outside gene matches: 11.

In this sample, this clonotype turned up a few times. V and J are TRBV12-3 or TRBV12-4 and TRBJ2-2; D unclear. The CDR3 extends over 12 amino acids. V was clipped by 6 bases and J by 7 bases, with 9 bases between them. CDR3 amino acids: CASRPLGGELFF. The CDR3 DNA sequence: TGTGCCAGCAGGCCCCTGGGCGGGGAGCTGTTTTTT.

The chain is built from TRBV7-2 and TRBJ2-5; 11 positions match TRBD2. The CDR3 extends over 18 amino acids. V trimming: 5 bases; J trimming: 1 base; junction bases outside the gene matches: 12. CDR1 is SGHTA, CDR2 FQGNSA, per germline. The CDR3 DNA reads TGTGCCAGCAGCCCCATGGGGATTAGCGGGGGGGGCCAAGAGACCCAGTACTTC. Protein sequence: CASSPMGISGGGQETQYF.

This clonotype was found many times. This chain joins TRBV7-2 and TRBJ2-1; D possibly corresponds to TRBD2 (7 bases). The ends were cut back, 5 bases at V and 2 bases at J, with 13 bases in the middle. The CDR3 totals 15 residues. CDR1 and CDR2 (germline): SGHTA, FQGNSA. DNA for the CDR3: TGTGCCAGCAGCCCCCGGGGGGCCCCCTACAATGAGCAGTTCTTC. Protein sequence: CASSPRGAPYNEQFF.

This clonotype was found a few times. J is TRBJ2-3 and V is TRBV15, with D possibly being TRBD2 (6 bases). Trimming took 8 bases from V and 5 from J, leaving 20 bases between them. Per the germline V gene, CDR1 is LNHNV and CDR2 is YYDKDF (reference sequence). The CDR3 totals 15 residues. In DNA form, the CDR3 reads TGTGCCACCCACCCGGCGGGGATGGGAGTAGATACGCAGTATTTT. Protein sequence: CATHPAGMGVDTQYF.

The CDR3: CASSMRTGGDTEAFF. DNA for the CDR3: TGTGCCAGCAGCATGAGGACAGGGGGGGACACTGAAGCTTTCTTT. The rearrangement links TRBV7-3 to TRBJ1-1, with TRBD1 identical over 10 bases. The CDR3 covers 15 residues. Per germline, CDR1 SGHTA and CDR2 FQGTGA. The V segment lost 5 bases and the J segment 3 bases; nucleotides outside the gene matches: 6.

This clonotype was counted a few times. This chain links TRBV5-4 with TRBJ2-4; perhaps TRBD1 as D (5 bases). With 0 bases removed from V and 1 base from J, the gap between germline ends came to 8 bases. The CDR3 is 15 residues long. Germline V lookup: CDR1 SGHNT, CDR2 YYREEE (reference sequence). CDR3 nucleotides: TGTGCCAGCAGCTTGGATCAGGGTGCCAAAAACATTCAGTACTTC. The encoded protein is CASSLDQGAKNIQYF.

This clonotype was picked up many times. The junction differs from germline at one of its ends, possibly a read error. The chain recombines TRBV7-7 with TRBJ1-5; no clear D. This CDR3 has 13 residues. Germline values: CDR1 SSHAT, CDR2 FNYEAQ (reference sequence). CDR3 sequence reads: CASSLEAGQPQHF. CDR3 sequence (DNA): TGTGCTAGCAGCTTAGAGGCCGGCCAGCCCCAGCATTTT. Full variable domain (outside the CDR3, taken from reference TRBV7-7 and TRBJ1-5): GAGVSQSPRYKVTKRGQDVTLRCDPISSHATLYWYQQALGQGPEFLTYFNYEAQPDKSGLPSDRFSAERPEGSISTLTIQRTEQRDSAMYRCASSLEAGQPQHFGDGTRLSIL.

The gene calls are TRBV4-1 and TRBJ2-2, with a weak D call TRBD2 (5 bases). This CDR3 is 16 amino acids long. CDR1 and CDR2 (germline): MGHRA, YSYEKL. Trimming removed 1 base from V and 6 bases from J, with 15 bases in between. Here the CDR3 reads CASSQASSSLAGELFF. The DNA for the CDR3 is TGCGCCAGCAGCCAAGCCTCCTCTAGCCTAGCCGGGGAGCTGTTTTTT.

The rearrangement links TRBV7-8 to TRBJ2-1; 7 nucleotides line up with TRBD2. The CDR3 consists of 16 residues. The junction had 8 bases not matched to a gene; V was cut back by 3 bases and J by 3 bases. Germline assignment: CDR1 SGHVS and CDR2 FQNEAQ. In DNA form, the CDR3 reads TGTGCCAGCAGCTTGTTTCGACTAGCCGACTACAATGAGCAGTTCTTC. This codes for CASSLFRLADYNEQFF.